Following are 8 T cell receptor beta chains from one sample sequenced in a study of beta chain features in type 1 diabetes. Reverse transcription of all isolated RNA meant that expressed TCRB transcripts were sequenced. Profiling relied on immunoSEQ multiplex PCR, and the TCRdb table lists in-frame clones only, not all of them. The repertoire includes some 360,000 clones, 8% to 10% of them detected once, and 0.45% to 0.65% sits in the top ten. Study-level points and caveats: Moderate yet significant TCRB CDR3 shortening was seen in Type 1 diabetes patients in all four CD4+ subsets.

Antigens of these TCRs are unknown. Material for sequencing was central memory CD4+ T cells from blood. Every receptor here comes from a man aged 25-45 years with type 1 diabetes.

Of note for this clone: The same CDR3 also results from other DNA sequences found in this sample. The CDR3 bases are TGTGCCAGCAGCAGGGGACAGCAAGAGACCCAGTACTTC. Encoded protein: CASSRGQQETQYF. The J gene is TRBJ2-5, the V gene TRBV7-2; 7 nucleotides line up with TRBD1. CDR3 length: 13 amino acids. The trim removed 5 bases at V and 2 bases at J, leaving 2 bases unmatched. Germline CDR1 is SGHTA and CDR2 is FQGNSA.

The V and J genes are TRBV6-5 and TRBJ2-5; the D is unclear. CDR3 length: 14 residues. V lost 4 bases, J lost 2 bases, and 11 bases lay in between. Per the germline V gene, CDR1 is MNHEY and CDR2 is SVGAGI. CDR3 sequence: CASSFGGSQETQYF. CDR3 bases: TGTGCCAGCAGTTTTGGTGGCAGTCAAGAGACCCAGTACTTC.

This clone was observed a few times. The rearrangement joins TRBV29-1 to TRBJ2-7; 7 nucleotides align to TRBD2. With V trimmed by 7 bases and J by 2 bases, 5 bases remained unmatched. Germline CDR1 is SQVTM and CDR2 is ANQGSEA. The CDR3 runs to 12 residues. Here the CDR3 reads CSAASGTYEQYF. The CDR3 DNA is TGCAGCGCGGCTAGCGGCACCTACGAGCAGTACTTC.

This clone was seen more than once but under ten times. The CDR3 spells CASSVGQGRNTEAFF. The CDR3 nucleotides are TGTGCCAGCAGCGTGGGACAGGGGAGGAACACTGAAGCTTTCTTT. The chain has TRBV7-9 and TRBJ1-1, with TRBD1 matching 10 bases. The germline V gene encodes CDR1 SEHNR and CDR2 FQNEAQ (reference sequence). After removal of 5 bases from V and 1 base from J, the junction contained 4 bases not matched to a gene. The CDR3 sequence is 15 residues long. Using reference TRBV7-9 and TRBJ1-1 for the parts outside the CDR3, the full variable domain is DTGVSQNPRHKITKRGQNVTFRCDPISEHNRLYWYRQTLGQGPEFLTYFQNEAQLEKSRLLSDRFSAERPKGSFSTLEIQRTEQGDSAMYLCASSVGQGRNTEAFFGQGTRLTVV.

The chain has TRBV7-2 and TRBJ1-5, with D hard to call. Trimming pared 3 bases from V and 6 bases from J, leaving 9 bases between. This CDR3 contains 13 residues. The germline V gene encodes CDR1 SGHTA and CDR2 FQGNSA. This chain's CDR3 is CASSFSERQPQHF. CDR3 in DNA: TGTGCCAGCAGCTTCAGCGAGCGTCAGCCCCAGCATTTT.

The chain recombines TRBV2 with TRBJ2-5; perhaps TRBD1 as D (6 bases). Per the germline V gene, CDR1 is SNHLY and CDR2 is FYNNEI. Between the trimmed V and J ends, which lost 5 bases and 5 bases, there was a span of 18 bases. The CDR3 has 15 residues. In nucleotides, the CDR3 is TGTGCCAGCAGTTATTTACAGGGTTCCGGGGAGACCCAGTACTTC. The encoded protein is CASSYLQGSGETQYF.

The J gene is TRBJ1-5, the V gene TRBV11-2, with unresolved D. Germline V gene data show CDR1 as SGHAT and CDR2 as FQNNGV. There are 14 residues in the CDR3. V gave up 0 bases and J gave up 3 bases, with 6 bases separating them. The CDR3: CASSLDRVNQPQHF. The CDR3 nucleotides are TGTGCCAGCAGCTTAGATAGAGTCAATCAGCCCCAGCATTTT.

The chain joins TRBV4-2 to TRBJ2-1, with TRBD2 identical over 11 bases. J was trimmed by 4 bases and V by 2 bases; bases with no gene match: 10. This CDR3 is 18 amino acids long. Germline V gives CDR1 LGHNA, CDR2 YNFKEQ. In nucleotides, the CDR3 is TGTGCCAGCAGCCAACGGTTGTCGGGACTAGCGGCTTACAATGAGCAGTTCTTC. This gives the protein CASSQRLSGLAAYNEQFF.